Presented here are 20 T cell receptor beta chains from one specimen sequenced in a study of regulatory T cells in long-lasting Graves disease. Arm-PCR with iRepertoire HTBI primers amplified the CDR3 regions for these TCR beta libraries. TCRdb reprocessed the multiplex PCR reads via MiXCR and lists one record per CDR3 protein. This table has some 470,000 distinct CDR3 sequences, 20% to 25% appearing once. Documented time point: persistent/refractory GD, antithyroid drugs over 5 years with positive TRAb. With RNA extracted from PBMCs as input, the TCR library was made. This specimen was peripheral blood mononuclear cells (PBMCs), taken when the disease was refractory, from a patient treated with antithyroid drugs. Every receptor here comes from a female donor with Graves disease.

The rearrangement links TRBV4-1 to TRBJ2-7, with 8 bases that match TRBD1. V lost 2 bases and J lost 3; bases outside the gene matches: 3. Germline V CDR1 and CDR2: MGHRA, YSYEKL. This CDR3 region has 14 residues. The CDR3 nucleotides are TGCGCCAGCAGCCAAAGGGACAGGAACTACGAGCAGTACTTC. This encodes CASSQRDRNYEQYF.

This clonotype occurred many times. The chain joins TRBV28 to TRBJ2-5; the D gene is possibly TRBD1 (6 bases). Trimming removed 4 bases at V and 5 bases at J, with 8 bases between. This CDR3 has 12 residues. The germline V gene encodes CDR1 MDHEN and CDR2 SYDVKM. CDR3 residues: CASSWGLETQYF. CDR3 DNA: TGTGCCAGCAGTTGGGGGCTGGAGACCCAGTACTTC.

The gene calls are TRBV20-1 and TRBJ2-5; D is unclear. The CDR3 loop spans 10 amino acids. Germline CDR1 is DFQATT and CDR2 is SNEGSKA (reference sequence). Trimming pared 7 bases from V and 3 bases from J, leaving 6 bases between. The CDR3 spells CSVGKETQYF. Written as DNA, the CDR3 is TGCAGTGTAGGGAAAGAGACCCAGTACTTC.

Comment on this clonotype: This may stem from a read error, because a much larger clone lies one nucleotide away. The genes are TRBV28 and TRBJ2-4; D ambiguous. The CDR3 sequence is 14 residues long. Germline CDR1 and CDR2: MDHEN and SYDVKM. The CDR3 DNA reads TGTGCCAGCTTGGGGTCTCTCGCCAAAAACACTCAGTACTTC. Translating gives CASLGSLAKNTQYF.

This clonotype appeared many times. V gene TRBV2 combines with J gene TRBJ2-7; TRBD1 matches at 10 bases. Germline values: CDR1 SNHLY, CDR2 FYNNEI. This CDR3 is built from 14 residues. J gave up 4 bases and V 7 bases, and 7 bases lay outside the gene matches. CDR3 sequence: CASTLTGGVYEQYF. The CDR3 bases are TGTGCCAGCACCCTGACAGGGGGCGTTTACGAGCAGTACTTC.

This clonotype appeared many times. The V and J genes are TRBV7-9 and TRBJ2-7, with unresolved D. Trimming removed 3 bases at V and 1 base at J, with 16 bases between. The germline CDR1 and CDR2 sequences are SEHNR and FQNEAQ (reference sequence). The CDR3 extends over 16 amino acids. CDR3: CASSFPLDGPSYEQYF. CDR3 DNA sequence: TGTGCCAGCAGCTTCCCCCTGGACGGTCCATCCTACGAGCAGTACTTC.

Remarks on this clonotype: A single base separates this from a much larger clone, so it may be a read error. V is TRBV28 and J is TRBJ2-5; TRBD2 matches at 9 bases. The V gene's germline CDR1 is MDHEN and CDR2 SYDVKM. The length of the CDR3 is 16 residues. This chain's CDR3 is CTSRKKGLARQETQYF. As DNA, the CDR3 is TGTACCAGCAGGAAAAAGGGACTAGCCAGGCAAGAGACCCAGTACTTC.

CDR3 bases: TGTGCCAGCAGTCCTCAGACCGGGACAGGGTTCTACGAGCAGTACTTC. Its protein product is CASSPQTGTGFYEQYF. This rearrangement joins TRBV28 to TRBJ2-7; 9 nucleotides agree with TRBD1. CDR1 and CDR2 from the germline V gene are MDHEN and SYDVKM. This CDR3 is built from 16 residues. V lost 5 bases to trimming and J lost 3 bases; unmatched junction nucleotides: 11. The whole variable domain, remainder taken from reference TRBV28 and TRBJ2-7, is DVKVTQSSRYLVKRTGEKVFLECVQDMDHENMFWYRQDPGLGLRLIYFSYDVKMKEKGDIPEGYSVSREKKERFSLILESASTNQTSMYLCASSPQTGTGFYEQYFGPGTRLTVT.

This clonotype was observed at least ten times. CDR3 loop: CASSHLGSGWETQYF. In nucleotides, the CDR3 is TGCGCCAGCAGCCACCTAGGGAGCGGGTGGGAGACCCAGTACTTC. V usage is TRBV4-1 and J usage is TRBJ2-5, with D perhaps matching TRBD2 (6 bases). This CDR3 spans 15 amino acids. The germline CDR1 and CDR2 sequences are MGHRA and YSYEKL. The ends were cut back, 3 bases at V and 5 bases at J, with 16 bases in the middle.

This clonotype was seen more than once but under ten times. The V gene is TRBV2, the J gene TRBJ2-2, with a weak D call TRBD2 (6 bases). This CDR3 is built from 15 residues. Looked up from germline, CDR1 is SNHLY and CDR2 is FYNNEI. The germline V and J ends were trimmed by 10 bases and 0 bases, with 15 bases remaining between them. The CDR3 DNA sequence: TGTGCCACCCCTCGGGGGTTTTCGAACACCGGGGAGCTGTTTTTT. Its protein product is CATPRGFSNTGELFF.

This clonotype has ten or more counts. This chain links TRBV6-1 with TRBJ2-7; 8 bases agree with TRBD1. Germline CDR1 MNHNS, CDR2 SASEGT. With 5 bases clipped from V and 5 bases from J, the junction kept 11 bases outside the gene matches. CDR3 length equals 15 residues. The CDR3 DNA follows: TGTGCCAGCAGTCGGGAACGACAGGGGAGCCACGAGCAGTACTTC. Translation gives CASSRERQGSHEQYF.

The sample holds many counts of this clonotype. The chain links TRBV28 to TRBJ1-4; 7 bases align to TRBD1. Germline CDR1 and CDR2: MDHEN and SYDVKM. After removal of 5 bases from V and 7 bases from J, the junction contained 13 bases not matched to a gene. This CDR3 region has 16 residues. The DNA of the CDR3 is TGTGCCAGCAGTACGCAAAAGACAGGGTGGTTTGAAAAACTGTTTTTT. It specifies CASSTQKTGWFEKLFF.

This clonotype was observed a few times. The rearrangement uses TRBV9 and TRBJ1-2; D not certain. The CDR3 is 13 amino acids. Germline-derived CDR1 and CDR2 are SGDLS and YYNGEE. Trimming shortened V by 5 bases and J by 4 bases, and 12 bases separated the two germline ends. The CDR3 DNA reads TGTGCCAGCAGTCATGGCGAACTCTATGGCTACACCTTC. Its protein product is CASSHGELYGYTF.

This chain connects TRBV6-1 to TRBJ2-5; TRBD2 might be the D (6 bases). Germline values: CDR1 MNHNS, CDR2 SASEGT. Deletions cut 8 bases from V and 5 bases from J, with 15 bases between. CDR3 size: 13 residues. The CDR3 bases are TGTGCCAGCCGGGACTCAATGGGGGAGACCCAGTACTTC. Its protein product is CASRDSMGETQYF.

The chain couples TRBV6-1 to TRBJ2-4; D is undetermined. Per the germline V gene, CDR1 is MNHNS and CDR2 is SASEGT. Trimming pared 6 bases from V and 0 bases from J, leaving 9 bases between. This CDR3 is built from 14 residues. DNA for the CDR3: TGTGCCAGCAGCCGGGTCAGAGCCAAAAACATTCAGTACTTC. Residues: CASSRVRAKNIQYF.

This clonotype was detected only a few times. The V and J genes are TRBV19 and TRBJ2-7; D unclear. The CDR3 runs to 12 residues. V was cut by 1 base and J by 6 bases, with 7 bases left in between. Germline V gene data show CDR1 as LNHDA and CDR2 as SQIVND (reference sequence). The CDR3 sequence is CASSIGVSEQYF. CDR3 bases: TGTGCCAGTAGTATAGGAGTAAGCGAGCAGTACTTC. Together with reference TRBV19 and TRBJ2-7, the CDR3 gives the full variable domain: DGGITQSPKYLFRKEGQNVTLSCEQNLNHDAMYWYRQDPGQGLRLIYYSQIVNDFQKGDIAEGYSVSREKKESFPLTVTSAQKNPTAFYLCASSIGVSEQYFGPGTRLTVT.

This clonotype has a count of ten or more. The V gene is TRBV7-2, the J gene TRBJ1-1; D unclear. Germline V gene sequence: CDR1 SGHTA, CDR2 FQGNSA. The CDR3 is made up of 14 amino acids. The ends were cut back, 2 bases at V and 5 bases at J, with 12 bases in the middle. The CDR3 DNA is TGTGCCAGCAGCTTACTACCCACGGGGACTGAAGCTTTCTTT. Translation gives CASSLLPTGTEAFF.

The CDR3 DNA sequence: TGTGCCAGCTCACCACCGGCCGCCGGGGAGCTGTTTTTT. It yields the protein CASSPPAAGELFF. This chain connects TRBV18 to TRBJ2-2; D unclear. From germline, CDR1 is KGHSH and CDR2 LQKENI. The germline V and J ends were trimmed by 0 bases and 6 bases, with 5 bases remaining between them. The CDR3 is 13 amino acids.

In this sample, this clonotype turned up many times. The gene calls are TRBV5-1 and TRBJ1-1; 8 bases are shared with TRBD1. Germline V lookup: CDR1 SGHRS, CDR2 YFSETQ. Unmatched junction bases numbered 4, after V lost 1 base and J lost 5 bases. The CDR3 has 14 amino acids. CDR3 sequence reads: CASSLTGGVTEAFF. As DNA, the CDR3 is TGCGCCAGCAGCTTGACAGGGGGGGTGACTGAAGCTTTCTTT.

This chain joins TRBV9 and TRBJ1-3; D unclear. The CDR3 covers 15 residues. The germline V and J ends were trimmed by 6 bases and 0 bases, with 13 bases remaining between them. In germline, CDR1 is SGDLS, CDR2 YYNGEE. Here the CDR3 reads CASNPDGNSGNTIYF. CDR3 sequence (DNA): TGTGCCAGCAACCCCGACGGAAACTCTGGAAACACCATATATTTT.